Presented here are 11 T cell receptor beta chains from one specimen sequenced in a study of blood T cell repertoires in COVID-19. Clones were sequenced by immunoSEQ multiplex PCR, and TCRdb holds only the in-frame ones, with some missing. This sample has around 430,000 clones; 88% occur once, and the top ten carry around an eighth. Sequenced input: peripheral blood. The receptor set was obtained from a woman aged 50 to 65 with COVID-19, enrolled during active disease.

In nucleotides, the CDR3 is TGTGCCAGCAGCTCAGGGACTAGCGGTCATCAGTTCTTC. Translated: CASSSGTSGHQFF. This sequence joins TRBV7-3 and TRBJ2-1; 11 bases are a match to TRBD2. Germline lookup yields CDR1 SGHTA and CDR2 FQGTGA. The trim removed 4 bases at V and 13 bases at J, leaving 6 bases unmatched. This CDR3 has 13 amino acids. Based on the CDR3 plus reference TRBV7-3 and TRBJ2-1, the full variable domain is GAGVSQTPSNKVTEKGKYVELRCDPISGHTALYWYRQSLGQGPEFLIYFQGTGAADDSGLPNDRFFAVRPEGSVSTLKIQRTERGDSAVYLCASSSGTSGHQFFGPGTRLTVL.

This sequence joins TRBV7-9 and TRBJ1-2; TRBD1 matches 7 bases. The CDR3 is made up of 18 amino acids. V gave up 3 bases and J gave up 0 bases; unmatched junction bases: 13. Germline loops: CDR1 SEHNR, CDR2 FQNEAQ (reference sequence). In DNA form, the CDR3 reads TGTGCCAGCAGCTTCATAGACAGGGAGAGTACGGCTAACTATGGCTACACCTTC. This sequence encodes CASSFIDRESTANYGYTF.

The CDR3, as DNA: TGTGCCAGCAGCACAGAGGGATTAGGTTGGGCTGAAGCTTTCTTT. It is translated as CASSTEGLGWAEAFF. This chain links TRBV21-1 with TRBJ1-1. TRBV21-1 is marked as a pseudogene. The CDR3 length is 15 residues.

V gene TRBV2 combines with J gene TRBJ2-5; D is uncertain. This CDR3 is 12 amino acids long. Trimming cost V 4 bases and J 5 bases, with 8 bases left between them. Per the germline V gene, CDR1 is SNHLY and CDR2 is FYNNEI. CDR3: CASSVLRETQYF. Here the CDR3 DNA reads TGTGCCAGCAGTGTATTGAGGGAGACCCAGTACTTC.

The chain has TRBV3-1 (or the pseudogene TRBV3-2) and TRBJ1-2; no firm D call. Germline CDR1 is LGHDT and CDR2 is YNNKEL (reference sequence). This CDR3 region has 13 residues. V gave up 0 bases and J gave up 8 bases, with 10 bases separating them. CDR3 residues: CASSQDNLRGYTF. The CDR3 nucleotides are TGTGCCAGCAGCCAAGATAATCTACGGGGCTACACCTTC.

This clone was picked up one time. The chain uses TRBV7-9 and TRBJ2-2, with 11 bases fitting TRBD2. Germline trimming cut 8 bases from V and 7 bases from J; bases unmatched to any gene: 9. The CDR3 length is 15 residues. Germline CDR1 and CDR2: SEHNR and FQNEAQ (reference sequence). CDR3 region: CASQLAGARGGELFF. CDR3 DNA sequence: TGTGCCAGCCAACTAGCGGGGGCCCGAGGCGGGGAGCTGTTTTTT.

This chain joins TRBV30 and TRBJ1-4, with 7 nucleotides matching TRBD1. The CDR3 spans 13 residues. Trimming removed 5 bases from V and 8 bases from J; junction bases left unmatched: 8. CDR1 and CDR2 from the germline V gene are GTSNPN and SVGIG (reference sequence). The CDR3 nucleotides are TGTGCCTGGCGACACAGGGGTCGGGAAAAACTGTTTTTT. Translation: CAWRHRGREKLFF.

The rearrangement links TRBV5-1 to TRBJ1-6, with TRBD1 matching over 9 bases. The V segment lost 4 bases and the J segment 7 bases; nucleotides outside the gene matches: 6. From germline, CDR1 is SGHRS and CDR2 YFSETQ. This CDR3 has 15 amino acids. CDR3: CASSLDRGQNSPLHF. CDR3 nucleotide sequence: TGCGCCAGCAGCCTGGACAGGGGTCAGAATTCACCCCTCCACTTT.

This rearrangement joins TRBV30 to TRBJ2-7; possible D gene TRBD1, 6 bases. The CDR3 covers 18 residues. CDR1 GTSNPN and CDR2 SVGIG come from the germline V gene (reference sequence). V shed 2 bases and J shed 3 bases, with 26 bases lying between them. The CDR3: CAWSPGRGTRQGHYEQYF. Written as DNA, the CDR3 is TGTGCCTGGAGTCCAGGCCGGGGTACCCGGCAGGGGCACTACGAGCAGTACTTC.

V usage is TRBV4-1 and J usage is TRBJ2-7; tentative D call: TRBD1 (6 bases). Per the germline V gene, CDR1 is MGHRA and CDR2 is YSYEKL. The CDR3 runs to 16 residues. V lost 1 base and J 3 bases, leaving 16 bases between the germline ends. This CDR3 reads CASSQGTHRDHYEQYF. The CDR3 coding sequence is TGCGCCAGCAGCCAAGGCACCCACAGGGACCACTACGAGCAGTACTTC.

This chain uses TRBV3-1 (or the pseudogene TRBV3-2) with TRBJ2-3, with D unclear. V lost 2 bases and J lost 0, with 9 bases in between. CDR3 length equals 15 residues. CDR1 LGHDT and CDR2 YNNKEL come from the germline V gene (reference sequence). This CDR3 is CASSQWPVSTDTQYF. CDR3 bases: TGTGCCAGCAGCCAATGGCCAGTTAGCACAGATACGCAGTATTTT.